These 14 T cell receptor beta chains came from one sample sequenced in a study of CD8 T cells in ankylosing spondylitis. General study findings and limits: What appeared characteristic of ankylosing spondylitis blood was a TCR beta motif of under 10 highly homologous variants.

Their target antigens are unknown. MiXCR, run by TCRdb on the 5' RACE reads, gives a single entry per CDR3 protein. The sample contains around 890,000 distinct CDR3 sequences, 12% of which appear only once. The sample consisted of blood, either unsorted or a sorted T cell fraction (not recorded which). All receptors come from a male donor with ankylosing spondylitis.

For the CDR3, the DNA is TGTGCCAGCAGCTTGGGACTAGCGGGACGGGGGGAGACCCAGTACTTC. Encoded protein: CASSLGLAGRGETQYF. J is TRBJ2-5 and V is TRBV5-4; TRBD2 matches 11 bases. The V gene's germline CDR1 is SGHNT and CDR2 YYREEE (reference sequence). The V segment lost 0 bases and the J segment 5 bases; nucleotides outside the gene matches: 6. The CDR3 runs to 16 residues.

This clonotype was picked up many times. The gene calls are TRBV5-1 and TRBJ2-3, with TRBD2 matching over 15 bases. The CDR3 has 15 amino acids. V shed 3 bases and J 6 bases; nucleotides not matched to a gene: 2. The germline V gene has CDR1 SGHRS and CDR2 YFSETQ. CDR3 sequence reads: CASSSGLAGGDTQYF. In DNA form, the CDR3 reads TGCGCCAGCAGCTCCGGACTAGCGGGAGGGGATACGCAGTATTTT.

The CDR3 DNA follows: TGTGCCAGCAGCCGACCCCGTTTCGGCTCCTACGAGCAGTACTTC. It codes for CASSRPRFGSYEQYF. The rearrangement links TRBV28 to TRBJ2-7; D unresolved. Germline values: CDR1 MDHEN, CDR2 SYDVKM. The CDR3 contains 15 residues. The ends were cut back, 6 bases at V and 0 bases at J, with 15 bases in the middle.

In DNA, the CDR3 is TGTGCCAGCAGTCGACTAGAAGCCCCCAATGAGCAGTTCTTC. Its translation is CASSRLEAPNEQFF. This sequence joins TRBV12-3 or TRBV12-4 and TRBJ2-1, with D possibly matching TRBD2 (6 bases). Between the trimmed V and J ends, which lost 5 bases and 6 bases, there was a span of 14 bases. This CDR3 is 14 amino acids long.

This sequence joins TRBV9 and TRBJ2-3; D may be TRBD1 (5 bases). The CDR3 extends over 15 amino acids. The germline gives CDR1 SGDLS, CDR2 YYNGEE. V gave up 3 bases and J gave up 0 bases, with 11 bases separating them. CDR3 bases: TGTGCCAGCAGCGCGTGGGGCCGCAGCACAGATACGCAGTATTTT. This codes for CASSAWGRSTDTQYF.

This clonotype appeared a few times. The chain employs TRBV7-9 and TRBJ2-2; D gene unclear. The CDR3 is made up of 16 amino acids. Per germline, CDR1 SEHNR and CDR2 FQNEAQ (reference sequence). Trimming removed 5 bases from V and 3 bases from J, with 16 bases in between. This CDR3 reads CASSLMQALDTGELFF. CDR3 DNA: TGTGCCAGCAGCCTAATGCAAGCTCTGGACACCGGGGAGCTGTTTTTT.

In this sample, this clonotype turned up a few times. The chain recombines TRBV20-1 with TRBJ2-3; D unresolved. Trimming shortened V by 3 bases and J by 6 bases, and 13 bases separated the two germline ends. Germline CDR1 DFQATT, CDR2 SNEGSKA (reference sequence). There are 13 residues in the CDR3. CDR3 bases: TGCAGTGCTAGTGCCCTGGGTCGGGATACGCAGTATTTT. This gives the protein CSASALGRDTQYF.

This clonotype has more than one count but fewer than ten. The rearrangement joins TRBV5-1 to TRBJ2-1, with D unclear. The germline CDR1 and CDR2 sequences are SGHRS and YFSETQ. The CDR3 is 12 residues long. The V and J ends lost 1 base and 8 bases respectively, with 7 bases between them. In DNA form, the CDR3 reads TGCGCCAGCAGCTTGCATTTGGATGAGCAGTTCTTC. Amino acids: CASSLHLDEQFF.

V and J are TRBV3-1 and TRBJ1-1; D remains unclear. Germline values: CDR1 LGHDT, CDR2 YNNKEL (reference sequence). The CDR3 length is 13 residues. The V end was cut by 6 bases, the J end by 5 bases, with 13 bases between. CDR3 region: CASSLGMRTEAFF. The CDR3 DNA is TGTGCCAGCAGTCTAGGCATGCGGACTGAAGCTTTCTTT. Complete variable domain (other parts from reference TRBV3-1 and TRBJ1-1): DTAVSQTPKYLVTQMGNDKSIKCEQNLGHDTMYWYKQDSKKFLKIMFSYNNKELIINETVPNRFSPKSPDKAHLNLHINSLELGDSAVYFCASSLGMRTEAFFGQGTRLTVV.

This clonotype was recorded many times. This chain links TRBV30 with TRBJ1-4; D gene unclear. This CDR3 contains 14 residues. Germline V gives CDR1 GTSNPN, CDR2 SVGIG (reference sequence). Between the trimmed V and J ends, which lost 2 bases and 4 bases, there was a span of 11 bases. CDR3 nucleotides: TGTGCCTGGAGTACCGGAGGCCTTAATGAAAAACTGTTTTTT. Amino acid sequence: CAWSTGGLNEKLFF.

There are many counts of this clonotype. V gene TRBV20-1 combines with J gene TRBJ2-7, with a tentative D call TRBD1 (6 bases). The CDR3 loop spans 14 amino acids. V gave up 6 bases and J gave up 0 bases, with 15 bases separating them. Germline loops: CDR1 DFQATT, CDR2 SNEGSKA (reference sequence). The CDR3 reads CSAFSGQTSYEQYF. CDR3 nucleotides: TGCAGTGCCTTTTCGGGACAAACCTCCTACGAGCAGTACTTC.

The chain employs TRBV6-5 and TRBJ2-5; the match to TRBD2 covers 8 bases. The CDR3 runs 17 residues. With 0 bases clipped from V and 0 bases from J, the junction kept 6 bases outside the gene matches. CDR1 and CDR2 (germline): MNHEY, SVGAGI. For the CDR3, the DNA is TGTGCCAGCAGTTACTCCAGAGGGGGACTAGACCAAGAGACCCAGTACTTC. Protein sequence: CASSYSRGGLDQETQYF.

This clonotype was seen ten or more times. The chain couples TRBV6-5 to TRBJ2-5; D not certain. The germline gives CDR1 MNHEY, CDR2 SVGAGI. V was clipped by 6 bases and J by 3 bases, with 5 bases between them. The CDR3 length is 11 residues. The CDR3 sequence: CASRKEETQYF. CDR3 in DNA: TGTGCCAGCAGGAAAGAAGAGACCCAGTACTTC.

This clonotype has just a few counts. The chain has TRBV7-9 and TRBJ2-1; D uncertain. This CDR3 contains 13 residues. Trimming removed 5 bases at V and 6 bases at J, with 11 bases between. The germline V gene has CDR1 SEHNR and CDR2 FQNEAQ (reference sequence). CDR3 in amino acids: CASSPGAFNEQFF. The CDR3 bases are TGTGCCAGCAGCCCGGGCGCGTTCAATGAGCAGTTCTTC.